This T cell receptor beta chain was identified in a study of identical twins. Overall study results and limits: Fewer insertions were carried by abundant cord blood beta clonotypes, but none was seen in memory repertoires. Models predicted too little out-of-frame TCR alpha sharing in monozygotic twins. Twin-shared out-of-frame alpha sequences were enriched for low generation probability.

The germline V gene encodes CDR1 SGHRS and CDR2 YFSETQ. Losses at the gene ends were 3 bases for V and 5 bases for J; bases not matched to a gene: 7. CDR3 size: 14 residues. This clonotype was seen only a few times. What it binds is unknown. From the 5' RACE reads, TCRdb called clonotypes with MiXCR, one entry per CDR3 protein. The data contain 500,000 to 650,000 distinct CDR3 sequences, around 24% of them singletons. The data were also submitted as part of a second study, on yellow fever vaccine responses in identical twins.

This TCR derives from a woman under 30 in good health. Sequencing was done on a sample of CD4+ T cells sorted from blood. The rearrangement links TRBV5-1 to TRBJ1-1; the match to TRBD1 covers 7 bases. In nucleotides, the CDR3 is TGCGCCAGCAGCTCCCAGGGGGGGGGAACTGAAGCTTTCTTT. Protein sequence: CASSSQGGGTEAFF. Variable domain in full (rest from reference TRBV5-1 and TRBJ1-1): KAGVTQTPRYLIKTRGQQVTLSCSPISGHRSVSWYQQTPGQGLQFLFEYFSETQRNKGNFPGRFSGRQFSNSRSEMNVSTLELGDSALYLCASSSQGGGTEAFFGQGTRLTVV.